Below, one T cell receptor (beta chain) is given with its context. The data belong to a study of blood T cell repertoires in COVID-19. Study-wide background: Donors in the United States, Italy and Spain gave samples during acute or convalescent COVID-19. Nucleic acid was either cDNA or gDNA, and it came from T cells, B-cell-depleted T cells, or PBMCs.

Original handling: Counts of nucleated cells, estimated from reference gene primer amplification, were obtained. Clones were sequenced by immunoSEQ multiplex PCR, and TCRdb holds only the in-frame ones, with some missing. That table supplies the V and J calls and clone size; D and trimming were determined from the DNA. The profile shows under 150,000 clones, 85% of them singletons. This TCR came from a human donor in a cohort sampled during active COVID-19. The sample consisted of peripheral blood.

The CDR3 DNA reads as TGTGCCAGCAGTCTCGGGACAGGGTTCTTGGATGAGCAGTTCTTC. Protein: CASSLGTGFLDEQFF. The chain joins TRBV6-5 to TRBJ2-1; TRBD1 matches at 9 bases. Germline assignment: CDR1 MNHEY and CDR2 SVGAGI. The CDR3 is 15 amino acids. Trimming removed 5 bases from V and 8 bases from J; junction bases left unmatched: 10.